These 16 T cell receptor beta chains originate from one sample sequenced in a study of T cells in narcolepsy. The method was immunoSEQ multiplex PCR; TCRdb's version includes in-frame clones alone and lacks a portion of them. This sample carries tens of thousands of clones, more than 75% of them seen once, and the ten largest clones take roughly 2.5%. Sequencing was carried out using CD45RA- memory CD4+ T cells from PBMCs. These receptors were collected from a human donor with narcolepsy.

The rearrangement joins TRBV5-1 to TRBJ2-5, with no clear D. CDR3 size: 15 residues. Germline CDR1 reads SGHRS; CDR2 reads YFSETQ. The V end lost 4 bases, the J end lost 1 base, and 14 bases lay between the germline ends. The CDR3 coding sequence is TGCGCCAGCAGCCCCACCGGGTTATTCCAAGAGACCCAGTACTTC. Residues: CASSPTGLFQETQYF.

This chain links TRBV10-3 with TRBJ1-1; D is unresolved. Germline assignment: CDR1 ENHRY and CDR2 SYGVKD. The CDR3 contains 14 residues. Trimming removed 4 bases from V and 1 base from J, with 10 bases in between. The CDR3 DNA is TGTGCCATCAGTGGTGTGGATGGGAACACTGAAGCTTTCTTT. This gives the protein CAISGVDGNTEAFF.

The chain joins TRBV7-2 to TRBJ1-5; no clear D gene. The germline V gene has CDR1 SGHTA and CDR2 FQGNSA. There are 12 residues in the CDR3. The germline V and J ends were trimmed by 1 base and 7 bases, with 5 bases remaining between them. CDR3 bases: TGTGCCAGCAGCTTAGTAACCCAGCCCCAGCATTTT. This encodes CASSLVTQPQHF.

This chain uses TRBV9 with TRBJ2-3; either TRBD1 or TRBD2 may supply D (5 bases each). V shed 3 bases and J shed 1 base, with 21 bases lying between them. From germline, CDR1 is SGDLS and CDR2 YYNGEE. The CDR3 is 18 residues long. The CDR3: CASSAALHGVGGTDTQYF. CDR3 coding DNA: TGTGCCAGCAGCGCGGCCCTGCATGGTGTGGGGGGCACAGATACGCAGTATTTT.

This sequence joins TRBV6-5 and TRBJ1-5; D is unclear. V shed 4 bases and J shed 3 bases, with 13 bases lying between them. CDR3 length: 15 amino acids. Germline V gene data show CDR1 as MNHEY and CDR2 as SVGAGI. CDR3 DNA sequence: TGTGCCAGCAGTTTCGGCGGGTTACCCAATCAGCCCCAGCATTTT. This encodes CASSFGGLPNQPQHF.

This rearrangement joins TRBV30 to TRBJ2-1, with D possibly matching TRBD2 (6 bases). V shed 2 bases and J shed 0 bases, with 14 bases lying between them. CDR1 is GTSNPN, CDR2 SVGIG, per germline (reference sequence). The CDR3 has 16 residues. CDR3 sequence (DNA): TGTGCCTGGAGTCCCCCGGGACTCAGCTCCTACAATGAGCAGTTCTTC. Its protein product is CAWSPPGLSSYNEQFF.

The chain joins TRBV5-4 to TRBJ2-7; 7 bases are a match to TRBD1. Germline assignment: CDR1 SGHNT and CDR2 YYREEE (reference sequence). The CDR3 covers 12 residues. The V gene end was trimmed by 0 bases and the J gene end by 6 bases; junction bases not matched to a gene: 0. Here the CDR3 DNA reads TGTGCCAGCAGCTTGGACAGGGGCGAGCAGTACTTC. It translates to CASSLDRGEQYF. Drawing the rest from reference TRBV5-4 and TRBJ2-7, the complete variable domain is ETGVTQSPTHLIKTRGQQVTLRCSSQSGHNTVSWYQQALGQGPQFIFQYYREEENGRGNFPPRFSGLQFPNYSSELNVNALELDDSALYLCASSLDRGEQYFGPGTRLTVT.

The chain employs TRBV18 and TRBJ1-1; TRBD1 matches at 9 bases. This CDR3 is 14 amino acids long. V shed 5 bases and J 4 bases; nucleotides not matched to a gene: 5. Germline CDR1 is KGHSH and CDR2 is LQKENI. CDR3 loop: CASSAGTGLTEAFF. CDR3 DNA sequence: TGTGCCAGCTCAGCCGGGACAGGGCTCACTGAAGCTTTCTTT.

This clone was seen once. The CDR3 loop is CASSELMSTEQYF. Here the CDR3 DNA reads TGTGCCAGCAGTGAATTGATGAGCACCGAGCAGTACTTC. The chain employs TRBV6-1 and TRBJ2-7; D is ambiguous. The length of the CDR3 is 13 residues. Trimming left V 2 bases short and J 6 bases short, with 11 bases between. CDR1 is MNHNS, CDR2 SASEGT, per germline.

The CDR3 loop reads CASSASLSNEQYF. CDR3 in DNA: TGTGCCAGCAGCGCCTCCCTTTCCAACGAGCAGTACTTC. V and J are TRBV9 and TRBJ2-7; D gene unclear. Germline V gives CDR1 SGDLS, CDR2 YYNGEE. The ends were cut back, 3 bases at V and 5 bases at J, with 12 bases in the middle. The CDR3 spans 13 residues.

This clone was counted a few times. The chain carries TRBV18 and TRBJ2-1, with TRBD2 matching 10 bases. Germline lookup yields CDR1 KGHSH and CDR2 LQKENI. V was clipped by 2 bases and J by 2 bases; unmatched bases: 0. The CDR3 length is 15 residues. The CDR3 coding sequence is TGTGCCAGCTCACCAACTAGCGGGACCTACAATGAGCAGTTCTTC. This gives the protein CASSPTSGTYNEQFF.

This clone was seen only once. The genes are TRBV7-9 and TRBJ1-2; 7 bases fit TRBD1. Germline assignment: CDR1 SEHNR and CDR2 FQNEAQ (reference sequence). J was trimmed by 8 bases and V by 1 base; bases with no gene match: 4. This CDR3 region has 13 residues. CDR3 sequence reads: CASSLETGWGYTF. In nucleotides, the CDR3 is TGTGCCAGCAGCTTAGAGACAGGGTGGGGCTACACCTTC.

This sequence joins TRBV29-1 and TRBJ1-2; a weak D match, TRBD1 (5 bases). The germline gives CDR1 SQVTM, CDR2 ANQGSEA. The V and J ends lost 5 bases and 2 bases respectively, with 9 bases between them. The CDR3 consists of 12 residues. The CDR3 DNA is TGCAGCGTTTGGACAAGCAACTATGGCTACACCTTC. Translated: CSVWTSNYGYTF.

The chain has TRBV11-2 and TRBJ1-3, with no clear D. This CDR3 region has 17 residues. Trimming took 5 bases from V and 1 from J, leaving 18 bases between them. Germline loops: CDR1 SGHAT, CDR2 FQNNGV. The CDR3 loop is CASSIWATGSSGNTIYF. CDR3 nucleotides: TGTGCCAGCAGCATCTGGGCTACGGGATCGTCTGGAAACACCATATATTTT.

The V call is TRBV7-3, the J call TRBJ2-3; D gene ambiguous. With 0 bases removed from V and 4 bases from J, the gap between germline ends came to 8 bases. The CDR3 length is 14 residues. Looked up from germline, CDR1 is SGHTA and CDR2 is FQGTGA. Here the CDR3 DNA reads TGTGCCAGCAGCTTAACTGAAGGAGCAGATACGCAGTATTTT. Translation: CASSLTEGADTQYF.

This chain uses TRBV6-1 with TRBJ2-3, with 9 bases fitting TRBD2. Germline V CDR1 and CDR2: MNHNS, SASEGT. The CDR3 totals 17 residues. V dropped 4 bases and J dropped 4; count of bases not matched to a gene: 12. The CDR3 spells CASSARPMAGGPDTQYF. Here the CDR3 DNA reads TGTGCCAGCAGTGCCCGCCCAATGGCGGGGGGGCCAGATACGCAGTATTTT.